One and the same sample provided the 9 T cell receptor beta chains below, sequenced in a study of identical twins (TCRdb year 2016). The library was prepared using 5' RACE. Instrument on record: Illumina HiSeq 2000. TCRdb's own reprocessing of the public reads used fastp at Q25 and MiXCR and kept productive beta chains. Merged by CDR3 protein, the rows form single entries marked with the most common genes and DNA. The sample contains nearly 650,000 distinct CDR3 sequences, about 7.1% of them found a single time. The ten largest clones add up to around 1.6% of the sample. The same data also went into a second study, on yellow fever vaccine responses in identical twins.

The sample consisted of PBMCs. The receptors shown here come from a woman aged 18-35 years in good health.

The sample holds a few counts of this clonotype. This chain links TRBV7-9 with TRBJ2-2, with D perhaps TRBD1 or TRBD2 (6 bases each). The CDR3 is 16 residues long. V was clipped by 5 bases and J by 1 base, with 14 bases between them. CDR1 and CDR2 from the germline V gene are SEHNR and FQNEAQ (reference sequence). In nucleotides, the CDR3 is TGTGCCAGCAGCCCCCATGGGGGGCAGAACACCGGGGAGCTGTTTTTT. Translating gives CASSPHGGQNTGELFF.

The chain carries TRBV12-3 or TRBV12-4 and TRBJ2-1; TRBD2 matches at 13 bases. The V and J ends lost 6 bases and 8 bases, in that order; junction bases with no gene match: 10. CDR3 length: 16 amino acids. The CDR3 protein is CASSRRTSGSSHEQFF. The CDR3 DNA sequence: TGTGCCAGCAGCCGTCGGACTAGCGGGAGTTCCCATGAGCAGTTCTTC.

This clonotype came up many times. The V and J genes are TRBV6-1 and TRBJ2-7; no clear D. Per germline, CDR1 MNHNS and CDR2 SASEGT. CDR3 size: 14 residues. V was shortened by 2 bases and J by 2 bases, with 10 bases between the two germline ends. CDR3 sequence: CASSERAEAYEQYV. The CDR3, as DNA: TGTGCCAGCAGTGAACGGGCGGAAGCCTACGAGCAGTACGTC.

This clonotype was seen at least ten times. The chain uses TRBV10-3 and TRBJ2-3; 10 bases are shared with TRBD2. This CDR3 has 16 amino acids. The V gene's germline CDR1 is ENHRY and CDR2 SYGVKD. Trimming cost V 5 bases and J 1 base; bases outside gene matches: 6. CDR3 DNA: TGTGCCATCAGTCAAATAGCGGGAGGAGGCACAGATACGCAGTATTTT. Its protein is CAISQIAGGGTDTQYF.

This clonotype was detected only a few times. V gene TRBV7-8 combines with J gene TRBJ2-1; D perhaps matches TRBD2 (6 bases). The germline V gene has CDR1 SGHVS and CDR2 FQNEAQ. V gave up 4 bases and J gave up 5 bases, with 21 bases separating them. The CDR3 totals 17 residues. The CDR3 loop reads CASSSVTGPSDNNEQFF. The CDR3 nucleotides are TGTGCCAGCAGCTCCGTGACCGGGCCTAGCGACAACAATGAGCAGTTCTTC.

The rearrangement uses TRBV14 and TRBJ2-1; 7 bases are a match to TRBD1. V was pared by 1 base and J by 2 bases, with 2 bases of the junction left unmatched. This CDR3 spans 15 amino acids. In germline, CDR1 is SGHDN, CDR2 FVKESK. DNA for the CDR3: TGTGCCAGCAGCCAAGGCCAGGGGGCCTACAATGAGCAGTTCTTC. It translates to CASSQGQGAYNEQFF. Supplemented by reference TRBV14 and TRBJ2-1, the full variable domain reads EAGVTQFPSHSVIEKGQTVTLRCDPISGHDNLYWYRRVMGKEIKFLLHFVKESKQDESGMPNNRFLAERTGGTYSTLKVQPAELEDSGVYFCASSQGQGAYNEQFFGPGTRLTVL.

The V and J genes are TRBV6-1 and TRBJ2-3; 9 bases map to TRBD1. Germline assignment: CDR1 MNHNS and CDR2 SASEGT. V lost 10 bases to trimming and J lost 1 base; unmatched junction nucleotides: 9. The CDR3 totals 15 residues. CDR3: CATKDRDRGTDTQYF. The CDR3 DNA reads TGTGCCACCAAAGATCGGGACAGGGGCACAGATACGCAGTATTTT.

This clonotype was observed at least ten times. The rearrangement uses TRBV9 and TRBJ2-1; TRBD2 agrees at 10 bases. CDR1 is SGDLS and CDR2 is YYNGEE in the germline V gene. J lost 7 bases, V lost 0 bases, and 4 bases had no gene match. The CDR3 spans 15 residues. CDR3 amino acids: CASSVAVAGGNEQFF. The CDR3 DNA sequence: TGTGCCAGCAGCGTAGCGGTAGCGGGAGGAAATGAGCAGTTCTTC. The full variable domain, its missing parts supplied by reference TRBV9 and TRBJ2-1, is DSGVTQTPKHLITATGQRVTLRCSPRSGDLSVYWYQQSLDQGLQFLIQYYNGEERAKGNILERFSAQQFPDLHSELNLSSLELGDSALYFCASSVAVAGGNEQFFGPGTRLTVL.

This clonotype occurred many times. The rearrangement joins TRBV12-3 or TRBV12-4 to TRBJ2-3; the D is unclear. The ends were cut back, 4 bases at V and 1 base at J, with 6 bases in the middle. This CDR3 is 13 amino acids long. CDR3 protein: CASSSVGTDTQYF. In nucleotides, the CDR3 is TGTGCCAGCAGTTCGGTAGGCACAGATACGCAGTATTTT.